The source of this T cell receptor (beta chain) is a study of T cells in localized non-small cell lung cancer. Points on this clone: Its antigen is not known.

With 7 bases removed from V and 5 bases from J, the gap between germline ends came to 9 bases. From germline, CDR1 is SQVTM and CDR2 ANQGSEA. The CDR3 consists of 12 residues. Whole-study findings and limits: Uninvolved adjacent lung had higher T cell clonality than tumor and all other tissues. Turning up in adjacent lung were a median approximately 57 of the top 100 tumor clones. Greater T cell density in blood accompanied longer overall survival. Sequencing, confined to only one tumor region, leaves heterogeneity possible.

Assay: immunoSEQ multiplex PCR; the TCRdb copy retains only in-frame clones and omits some. This table has approximately 30,000 clones, about 91% appearing once. The J gene is TRBJ1-6, the V gene TRBV29-1; no clear D. Specimen: peripheral blood mononuclear cells, collected before any cancer treatment. The source of this sequence is a female donor older than 55 with stage II lung adenocarcinoma. The CDR3: CSGRMNNSPLHF. As DNA, the CDR3 is TGCAGCGGCCGAATGAATAATTCACCCCTCCACTTT.